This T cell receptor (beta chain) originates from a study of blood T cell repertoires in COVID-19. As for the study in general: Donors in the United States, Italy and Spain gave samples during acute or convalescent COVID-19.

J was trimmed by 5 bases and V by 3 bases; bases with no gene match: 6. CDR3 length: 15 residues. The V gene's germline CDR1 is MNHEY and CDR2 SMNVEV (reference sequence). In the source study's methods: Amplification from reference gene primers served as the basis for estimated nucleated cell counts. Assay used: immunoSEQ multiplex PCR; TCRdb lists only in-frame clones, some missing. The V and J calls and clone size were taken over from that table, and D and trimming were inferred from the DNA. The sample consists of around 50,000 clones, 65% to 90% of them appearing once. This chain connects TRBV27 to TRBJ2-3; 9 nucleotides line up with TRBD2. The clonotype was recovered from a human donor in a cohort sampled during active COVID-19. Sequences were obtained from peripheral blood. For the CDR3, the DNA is TGTGCCAGCAGTTTTGGCGGGAGGGCGAAAGATACGCAGTATTTT. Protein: CASSFGGRAKDTQYF.